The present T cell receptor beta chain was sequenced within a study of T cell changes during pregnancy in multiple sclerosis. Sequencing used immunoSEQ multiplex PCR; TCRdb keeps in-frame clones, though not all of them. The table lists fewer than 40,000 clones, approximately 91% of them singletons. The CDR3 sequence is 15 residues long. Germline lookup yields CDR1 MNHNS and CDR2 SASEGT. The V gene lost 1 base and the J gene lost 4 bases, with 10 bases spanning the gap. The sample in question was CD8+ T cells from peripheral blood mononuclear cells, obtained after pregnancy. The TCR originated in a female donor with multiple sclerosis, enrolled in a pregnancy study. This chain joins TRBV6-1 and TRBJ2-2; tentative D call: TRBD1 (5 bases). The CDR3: CASSEGTTFTGELFF. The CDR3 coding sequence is TGTGCCAGCAGTGAAGGGACAACCTTCACCGGGGAGCTGTTTTTT.